The 6 T cell receptor beta chains presented below share a single source sample, sequenced in a study of cytomegalovirus exposure and HLA in healthy donors. PCR used 60 Vbeta primers and 13 Jbeta primers. Only in-frame clones appear in the TCRdb table, and some are missing; sequencing was by immunoSEQ multiplex PCR. This sample carries over 150,000 clones, roughly 82% of them seen once, and the ten largest clones take over 1.2%. The material sequenced was PBMCs. Receptors were obtained from a girl between 10 and 17 years old in good health and CMV-seropositive.

The chain has TRBV7-9 and TRBJ1-1, with TRBD1 identical over 10 bases. This CDR3 spans 16 amino acids. Germline CDR1 reads SEHNR; CDR2 reads FQNEAQ (reference sequence). The J segment lost 2 bases and the V segment lost 5 bases, leaving 8 bases of the junction unmatched. As DNA, the CDR3 is TGTGCCAGCAGCACCGGACAGGGGGGAGGAAACACTGAAGCTTTCTTT. Encoded protein: CASSTGQGGGNTEAFF. Full variable domain (missing parts from reference TRBV7-9 and TRBJ1-1): DTGVSQNPRHKITKRGQNVTFRCDPISEHNRLYWYRQTLGQGPEFLTYFQNEAQLEKSRLLSDRFSAERPKGSFSTLEIQRTEQGDSAMYLCASSTGQGGGNTEAFFGQGTRLTVV.

The count of this clone is one. The V gene is TRBV5-1, the J gene TRBJ1-4, with no clear D. Between the trimmed V and J ends, which lost 0 bases and 0 bases, there was a span of 6 bases. The CDR3 covers 15 residues. Germline V gene data show CDR1 as SGHRS and CDR2 as YFSETQ. The CDR3 spells CASSLAATTNEKLFF. CDR3 nucleotide sequence: TGCGCCAGCAGCTTGGCTGCGACAACTAATGAAAAACTGTTTTTT.

The J gene is TRBJ2-7, the V gene TRBV2; 7 bases match TRBD1. V was clipped by 10 bases and J by 7 bases; unmatched bases: 13. CDR1 is SNHLY, CDR2 FYNNEI, per germline. The CDR3 consists of 13 residues. The CDR3 here is CATRRQGGMEQYF. The CDR3 coding sequence is TGTGCCACACGAAGACAGGGTGGTATGGAGCAGTACTTC. Using reference TRBV2 and TRBJ2-7 for the parts outside the CDR3, the full variable domain is EPEVTQTPSHQVTQMGQEVILRCVPISNHLYFYWYRQILGQKVEFLVSFYNNEISEKSEIFDDQFSVERPDGSNFTLKIRSTKLEDSAMYFCATRRQGGMEQYFGPGTRLTVT.

V gene TRBV11-1 combines with J gene TRBJ2-7; D may be TRBD2 (5 bases). The CDR3 loop spans 14 amino acids. The V end was cut by 6 bases, the J end by 2 bases, with 14 bases between. CDR1 and CDR2 (germline): SGHAT, FQDESV (reference sequence). The CDR3 region has the DNA TGTGCCAGCAGTACCACGAGGGAACCCTACGAGCAGTACTTC. It translates to CASSTTREPYEQYF.

This rearrangement joins TRBV7-9 to TRBJ2-3, with D hard to call. Trimming left V 4 bases short and J 3 bases short, with 2 bases between. Germline values: CDR1 SEHNR, CDR2 FQNEAQ (reference sequence). The CDR3 totals 11 residues. DNA for the CDR3: TGTGCCAGCAGCTCGACAGATACGCAGTATTTT. Its translation: CASSSTDTQYF.

The DNA of the CDR3 is TGTGCCAGCAGCCCCAGTGCGGGGGGGGTCTACGAGCAGTACTTC. Translation: CASSPSAGGVYEQYF. The chain is built from TRBV11-3 and TRBJ2-7; 9 bases line up with TRBD2. The CDR3 is 15 amino acids. Germline V gene data show CDR1 as SGHNT and CDR2 as YENEEA. Trimming removed 5 bases from V and 3 bases from J; junction bases left unmatched: 8.